The clone carrying this T cell receptor beta chain was seen a handful of times. These data are taken from a study of blood T cell repertoires in COVID-19. TCRdb's table, derived via immunoSEQ multiplex PCR, lists solely in-frame clones and lacks some. The table records roughly 50,000 clones, 80% to 90% of them present only once. Sample: peripheral blood. The clonotype was recovered from a woman of 80 years or more with acute or convalescent COVID-19.

The CDR3 sequence is CATSSGTDYEQYF. CDR3 coding DNA: TGTGCCACCAGCAGCGGGACAGACTACGAGCAGTACTTC. The gene calls are TRBV15 and TRBJ2-7; TRBD1 matches 7 bases. CDR1 LNHNV and CDR2 YYDKDF come from the germline V gene (reference sequence). The CDR3 extends over 13 amino acids. V lost 3 bases to trimming and J lost 3 bases; unmatched junction nucleotides: 2.